This T cell receptor beta chain is from a study of cytomegalovirus exposure and HLA in healthy donors (dated by TCRdb to the late 2010s). Context from the whole study: According to an earlier analysis of several hundred of the donors, some 170 million T cells yielded 117 million unique TCR beta sequences and around 300 Gb of sequence data. An early release covering 550 to 700 HLA-typed donors comprised roughly 300 gigabases of sequencing data and tens of millions of unique TCR sequences. Of the roughly 420 genotyped donors, 75% to 85% were placed in the genetic ancestry cluster associated with self-reported Caucasian donors. The aim of the study was to test whether cataloging public T cell receptors could identify signatures of past pathogen exposure. The study used immunosequencing to profile the T cell repertoires of several hundred subjects and linked those repertoires to cytomegalovirus serostatus. Along with the roughly 700-subject first cohort, a separate validation cohort of over a hundred different subjects was used. To predict cytomegalovirus infection status, the study combined high-throughput TCR immunosequencing, statistical association of individual TCRs with disease status, and machine learning. A later analysis re-analyzed previously published TCR beta repertoires from roughly 600 donors and added high-resolution HLA genotyping to study TCR occurrence patterns. Rather than using new phenotypic data, the later analysis identified candidate immune exposures from TCR beta sequences and from how often those sequences occurred across donors. An earlier analysis of a few hundred of the donors applied high-throughput TCR beta sequencing to assess whether each TCR beta V gene segment acted as functional or pseudogenic. Donor age, sex, ethnicity and CMV serostatus were collected together with the repertoire data. In a later genetic analysis, genome-wide SNP genotypes for 398 of the 666 donors were used, and that subset was treated as a discovery cohort. Every repertoire in the discovery cohort had been generated on one and the same sequencing platform. Both class I and class II loci were covered by HLA typing, at four-digit resolution. The number of donors typed differed by locus, with about 629-630 for A, B, C, DRB1 and DQB1, over 500 for DQA1, over 600 for DPA1, and some 470 for DPB1. A few DR-DQ haplotypes were treated as single units for association and clustering because of strong linkage in the cohort. Among 398 genotyped donors of the cohort, an average of about 240,000 unique TCR beta nucleotide sequences were sequenced per donor, about a sixth of them non-productive.

Overall study outcomes, separate from this receptor: Correlated functional status among segregating V segments might reflect linkage disequilibrium, but an unknown experimental factor could not be ruled out. A later genetic analysis reported fewer N-insertions in productive TCRs among donors in an Asian-associated ancestry cluster than the roughly 700-donor mean. According to the authors, the approach could potentially be generalized to other disease states and immunological phenotypes. A further reported finding was that TCR beta sequences accurately predicted the HLA-A and HLA-B alleles for most subjects in the first cohort. A later analysis reported that several top co-occurrence clusters appeared linked to parvovirus B19, influenza, CMV and Epstein-Barr virus. Because counts were too low, seventeen rarely observed V segments, including chromosome 9 orphons, were excluded from the earlier analysis of a few hundred of the donors. According to a later analysis, TCR association rates differed among HLA loci, with DRB1 alleles showing the most associated TCRs and HLA-C alleles showing the fewest. In both the original and validation cohorts, the classifier was reported to diagnose cytomegalovirus status with high specificity and sensitivity. For the cohort, immune exposure information was limited to CMV serostatus. Compared with equally common non-associated chains, HLA-associated TCR beta chains in a later analysis were more clonally expanded and had lower generation probabilities. Assigning TCR associations to individual alleles was difficult when HLA alleles, especially DR and DQ, strongly co-occurred. A later analysis found that most CMV-associated TCR beta chains appeared HLA-restricted, with HLA associations seemingly driven largely by CMV exposure. In vitro tests confirmed that a few of the cytomegalovirus-associated TCR beta chains recognize cytomegalovirus antigens. The study gave a list of roughly 150 TCR beta chains associated with cytomegalovirus. The presence/absence analyses assumed that sequencing depth was roughly uniform across donors, and that assumption may not be true. Specific HLA alleles were associated with around 18,000 TCR beta sequences at a false discovery rate of 0.05 in a later analysis. A cluster of highly shared sequence variants was judged likely to be a technical artifact of the sequencing pipeline. While some public TCRs were present in many individuals, most TCR sequences turned up only very rarely across donors. In an earlier analysis of approximately 590 of the donors, most TCR beta V segments were observed in productive rearrangements about 87% or about 30% of the time, broadly matching IMGT annotations. Because HLA typing was missing for some donors at each locus, association tests included only the typed subset. The 87-base-pair reads could not distinguish some IMGT-functional V segments, including TRBV6-2 and TRBV6-3, so those segments were excluded. V-gene and J-gene trimming of TCR beta chains was associated with a missense DCLRE1C variant in a later genetic analysis, and the association was replicated in an independent cohort. The cohort was sequenced for TCR beta chains only, and without alpha or paired-chain data the features that could be detected were limited.

Note on this clone: Its antigen is unknown. Base qualities are not at hand, and no much larger clone is one base apart.

Libraries were prepared through the immunoSEQ multiplex PCR assay. A mixture of 60 forward primers for TCR Vbeta segments and 13 reverse primers for TCR Jbeta segments was used in the multiplex PCR. The CDR3 region of rearranged TCR beta genes was amplified from genomic DNA by a multiplex PCR assay. On the Illumina HiSeq System, the amplified TCR beta libraries were sequenced as 87-base-pair reads. Concerning the study's data processing: Across the 600 to 700 repertoires, a later analysis counted tens of millions of unique TCR beta chains, 9.5 million to 13 million of which were shared by at least two donors. A nearest-neighbor algorithm error-corrected the raw reads and collapsed the reads into unique sequences, merging closely related sequences to remove PCR and sequencing errors. CDR3 sequences were aligned to IMGT reference sequences to assign V, D and J gene segments. For a sequence to be retained, a match of at least six nucleotides was required to both a V gene segment and a J gene segment. A rearrangement counted as productive if the CDR3 had no stop codons and remained in frame with V and J, and every other rearrangement counted as non-productive. Following IMGT convention, CDR3 was defined as the stretch from the second conserved V-encoded cysteine up to the conserved J-encoded phenylalanine. The earlier analysis of 587 of the donors excluded any sequence lacking an unambiguous match to a single V gene segment. An earlier analysis of some 500 of the donors classified V segments as functional when productive rearrangements were above 56.7% and as segregating when the standard deviation between donors was above 5%. To diagnose cytomegalovirus status from the catalog of TCR beta chain sequences, a statistical classification framework was built. A later analysis assigned V and J genes by comparing TCR nucleotide sequences with IMGT/GENE-DB human TR gene sequences. A later analysis assigned CDR3 sequences and most-parsimonious VDJ recombination scenarios with the TCRdist pipeline. A later analysis defined each TCR beta chain by its CDR3 amino acid sequence plus V-gene family, and excluded reads lacking a unique V-gene family. In a later analysis, fewer than 600 highly shared, low-generation-probability nucleotide sequences were removed to address suspected cross-contamination and a sequencing artifact. A later analysis calculated a clonal expansion index for each public chain from normalized within-repertoire ranks of inferred template counts. A later analysis computed generation probabilities with a VDJ recombination model fitted to out-of-frame rearrangements, and checked the results against IGoR. Hypergeometric tests were used in a later analysis to score TCR-TCR, TCR-HLA and TCR-CMV co-occurrence, with a repertoire-size bias correction applied to the TCR pairs. A later analysis estimated false discovery rates by permuting HLA or CMV assignments 20 times. In a later analysis, co-occurring TCRs were grouped using DBSCAN, and TCRdist sequence similarity was added for clustering within HLA-allele-positive subsets. Repertoires with fewer than 30,000 or more than 120,000 public chains, plus five repertoires with anomalous nucleotide sharing, were excluded from co-occurrence clustering. The table comes from immuneACCESS by way of TCRdb, which keeps in-frame sequences with V and J called. Part of the clones is missing from these tables; in studies checked, under half for an unresolved V gene and the rest for unknown reasons. From that table come the V and J calls and clone size; the DNA was used to work out D and trimming. A total of more than 95,000 clones appear in this sample, 75% to 85% of them only once. About 2.2% of the sample is in the top ten clones.

In total, 500 to 700 healthy bone marrow donors made up the cohort. Cohort members were all nominally healthy when sampled, although unrecorded immune exposures were likely present. The donor tested CMV seronegative, placing the donor among the roughly 350 seronegative members of the cohort. Every donor gave a peripheral blood sample, and the peripheral blood mononuclear cells from that sample were used for TCR beta sequencing. Genomic DNA was extracted from the blood cell samples with the Qiagen DNeasy Blood Extraction Kit. At the junction V is shortened by 0 bases and J by 3 bases, with 9 bases in between. The germline V gene provides CDR1 MGHRA and CDR2 YSYEKL. Measured from the cysteine to the phenylalanine, the CDR3 is 14 residues long. This entry keeps only the CDR3 DNA: 42 bases, framed from base 1.

The sequenced sample consisted of PBMCs. The receptor was isolated from a man under 40 in good health and CMV-seronegative. The rearranged segments are TRBV4-1 and TRBJ2-7; no D segment can be confidently identified. The CDR3 region: CASSQDSTGYEQYF. In nucleotide form, the sequence is TGCGCCAGCAGCCAAGATTCGACTGGCTACGAGCAGTACTTC.